This is a list of T cell receptor beta chains from one sample in a study of blood T cell repertoires in COVID-19. Clones were sequenced by immunoSEQ multiplex PCR, and TCRdb holds only the in-frame ones, with some missing. Here the sample spans about 190,000 clones, 80% to 85% being singletons. Sample: peripheral blood. The receptors derive from an elderly woman with COVID-19, enrolled during active disease. The CDR3 runs from the conserved cysteine through the conserved F or W. A D gene is named only where the DNA matches it firmly. Clone size is shown for a subset of rows, as once, few, many or a class of expanded clone.

length	size	V	J	D	CDR3	DNA
15	.	TRBV5-1	TRBJ2-5	TRBD2	CASSLGLAGEETQYF	TGCGCCAGCAGCTTGGGACTAGCGGGGGAAGAGACCCAGTACTTC
14	once	TRBV10-3	TRBJ1-1	TRBD1	CAISLRQGSTEAFF	TGTGCCATCAGCTTAAGACAGGGCAGCACTGAAGCTTTCTTT
16	.	TRBV24-1	TRBJ2-1	TRBD2	CATSGGAGEDYNEQFF	TGTGCCACCAGTGGGGGAGCGGGAGAGGACTACAATGAGCAGTTCTTC
14	.	TRBV7-2	TRBJ2-7	TRBD2	CASSSLAGGPEQYF	TGTGCCAGCAGCTCCCTAGCGGGAGGTCCCGAGCAGTACTTC
16	.	TRBV4-3	TRBJ2-7	.	CASSQDYSGHSYEQYF	TGCGCCAGCAGCCAAGATTATTCGGGACACTCGTACGAGCAGTACTTC
15	.	TRBV14	TRBJ2-1	.	CASSQDWSRSHEQFF	TGTGCCAGCAGCCAAGATTGGTCTAGGAGTCATGAGCAGTTCTTC
17	once	TRBV10-3	TRBJ1-3	TRBD1	CAIRAPQGAKSGNTIYF	TGTGCCATCAGAGCACCTCAGGGGGCAAAATCCGGAAACACCATATATTTT
14	.	TRBV27	TRBJ2-2	.	CASRVGRNTGELFF	TGTGCCAGCAGAGTGGGCAGAAACACCGGGGAGCTGTTTTTT
14	.	TRBV30	TRBJ1-5	.	CAWSPGTFDQPQHF	TGTGCCTGGAGTCCCGGGACTTTTGATCAGCCCCAGCATTTT
18	.	TRBV27	TRBJ2-7	TRBD1	CASSLSPPGTGTFYEQYF	TGTGCCAGCAGTTTATCCCCCCCCGGGACAGGGACGTTCTACGAGCAGTACTTC
13	.	TRBV19	TRBJ1-2	.	CASSTDRNYGYTF	TGTGCCAGTAGTACGGACAGAAACTATGGCTACACCTTC
16	.	TRBV6-2/TRBV6-3	TRBJ1-2	TRBD1	CASSHSTGGTNYGYTF	TGTGCCAGCAGCCATTCTACAGGGGGGACTAACTATGGCTACACCTTC
15	.	TRBV6-6	TRBJ2-1	.	CASSYQGRSYNEQFF	TGTGCCAGCAGTTATCAGGGGCGCTCCTACAATGAGCAGTTCTTC
15	.	TRBV28	TRBJ1-1	.	CASSPGGMGNTEAFF	TGTGCCAGCAGTCCCGGGGGGATGGGAAACACTGAAGCTTTCTTT
13	.	TRBV19	TRBJ1-4	.	CASTHTTNEKLFF	TGTGCCAGCACACACACAACTAATGAAAAACTGTTTTTT
15	.	TRBV14	TRBJ2-1	.	CASSQDAEGAVEQFF	TGTGCCAGCAGCCAAGACGCAGAAGGGGCGGTGGAGCAGTTCTTC
14	.	TRBV5-1	TRBJ1-5	TRBD1	CASSLGTGNQPQHF	TGCGCCAGCAGCTTAGGGACAGGCAATCAGCCCCAGCATTTT
18	.	TRBV9	TRBJ1-2	TRBD1	CASSENSDRVGGEGGYTF	TGTGCCAGCAGCGAAAATTCGGACAGGGTCGGAGGCGAGGGTGGCTACACCTTC
14	.	TRBV29-1	TRBJ2-1	TRBD2	CSAPTSHSYNEQFF	TGCAGCGCTCCGACTAGCCATTCCTACAATGAGCAGTTCTTC
13	.	TRBV27	TRBJ1-2	TRBD1	CASRGRDRFFDTF	TGTGCCAGCAGGGGTAGGGACAGGTTCTTTGACACCTTC
12	.	TRBV9	TRBJ1-2	.	CASGAPGFGYTF	TGTGCCAGCGGAGCCCCAGGGTTTGGCTACACCTTC
15	.	TRBV9	TRBJ1-1	TRBD1	CASSVIQGHATEAFF	TGTGCCAGCAGCGTCATACAGGGGCATGCCACTGAAGCTTTCTTT
16	.	TRBV11-2	TRBJ2-3	.	CASSRGQTPSTDTQYF	TGTGCCAGCAGCCGCGGACAGACCCCTAGCACAGATACGCAGTATTTT
17	once	TRBV3-1/TRBV3-2	TRBJ2-7	.	CASSQNGASLLSYEQYF	TGTGCCAGCAGCCAAAACGGAGCGTCTCTCTTGTCCTACGAGCAGTACTTC
14	.	TRBV5-1	TRBJ1-1	TRBD1	CASSLRDRDVGAFF	TGCGCCAGCAGCTTGCGAGACAGGGATGTCGGGGCTTTCTTT
11	.	TRBV28	TRBJ2-7	.	CASRGVREQYF	TGTGCCAGCAGAGGAGTTAGGGAGCAGTACTTC
13	.	TRBV6-6	TRBJ2-7	TRBD1	CASSRDREYEQYF	TGTGCCAGCAGCCGGGACAGGGAATACGAGCAGTACTTC
12	.	TRBV27	TRBJ2-7	TRBD1	CASKGQDYEQYF	TGTGCCAGCAAGGGACAGGACTACGAGCAGTACTTC
13	.	TRBV7-9	TRBJ2-7	.	CASSSRDFYEQYF	TGTGCCAGCAGCTCCCGAGACTTTTACGAGCAGTACTTC
14	.	TRBV18	TRBJ1-3	TRBD1	CASFDRGLGNTIYF	TGTGCCAGCTTCGACAGGGGGCTCGGAAACACCATATATTTT
15	.	TRBV5-5	TRBJ2-5	.	CASSFFGVLGETQYF	TGTGCCAGCAGCTTTTTCGGAGTATTGGGAGAGACCCAGTACTTC
14	few	TRBV28	TRBJ2-3	.	CASSFESSTDTQYF	TGTGCCAGCAGTTTTGAGAGTTCAACAGATACGCAGTATTTT
15	.	TRBV19	TRBJ1-5	TRBD1	CASSIVTGGGQPQHF	TGTGCCAGTAGTATTGTAACAGGGGGCGGTCAGCCCCAGCATTTT
14	.	TRBV5-4	TRBJ2-7	.	CASSFGDSGYEQYF	TGTGCCAGCAGCTTTGGGGACTCGGGGTACGAGCAGTACTTC